What follows are 3 T cell receptor beta chains derived from one specimen sequenced in a study of blood T cell repertoires in COVID-19. Sequencing used immunoSEQ multiplex PCR; TCRdb keeps in-frame clones, though not all of them. Of around 93,000 clones listed, around 81% are singletons. The sequenced sample was peripheral blood. The receptors derive from a man in his 60s with acute or convalescent COVID-19.

This chain joins TRBV9 and TRBJ1-3; TRBD1 matches at 8 bases. This CDR3 is 16 amino acids long. CDR1 and CDR2 from the germline V gene are SGDLS and YYNGEE. The ends lost 3 bases at V and 2 bases at J; junction bases unmatched: 7. The CDR3 region is CASSADGQGAGNTIYF. DNA for the CDR3: TGTGCCAGCAGCGCCGACGGACAGGGAGCTGGAAACACCATATATTTT.

This clone was detected once. This chain links TRBV7-8 with TRBJ1-1, with D hard to call. CDR3 length: 14 amino acids. With 5 bases removed from V and 1 base from J, the gap between germline ends came to 11 bases. Germline V gives CDR1 SGHVS, CDR2 FQNEAQ. CDR3 nucleotides: TGTGCCAGCAGCCCCTCAGGCCCGAACACTGAAGCTTTCTTT. Protein product: CASSPSGPNTEAFF.

The rearrangement joins TRBV19 to TRBJ2-3; 12 positions match TRBD2. The CDR3 has 16 residues. With 4 bases clipped from V and 7 bases from J, the junction kept 9 bases outside the gene matches. Germline-derived CDR1 and CDR2 are LNHDA and SQIVND (reference sequence). CDR3 loop: CASSTRLAGDFHTQYF. The CDR3 DNA sequence: TGTGCCAGTAGTACGCGACTAGCGGGGGACTTTCATACGCAGTATTTT.